Given below is one T cell receptor beta chain in context. Its antigen is unidentified. The V gene's germline CDR1 is LGHNA and CDR2 YSLEER. J gave up 6 bases and V 1 base, and 5 bases lay outside the gene matches. CDR3 size: 15 residues. The data belong to a study of CD8 T cells in ankylosing spondylitis. Notes on the study in general: Both synovial fluid and blood in reactive arthritis had previously been reported to carry some motif variants. It appeared that ankylosing spondylitis blood was characterized by a TCR beta motif of about eight highly homologous variants.

For TCR beta, libraries came from quantitative 5'-RACE with molecular barcodes. MiXCR was run by TCRdb on the 5' RACE reads, yielding one entry per CDR3 protein. The sample lists approximately 150,000 distinct CDR3 sequences, around two fifths occurring once. The sequence was obtained from a male donor with ankylosing spondylitis. The genes are TRBV4-3 and TRBJ2-1, with 8 positions matching TRBD1. Sequencing input: synovial fluid, either unsorted or a sorted T cell fraction (not recorded which). As DNA, the CDR3 is TGCGCCAGCAGCCAAGGACAGGGGTGGGGCAATGAGCAGTTCTTC. Translating gives CASSQGQGWGNEQFF.